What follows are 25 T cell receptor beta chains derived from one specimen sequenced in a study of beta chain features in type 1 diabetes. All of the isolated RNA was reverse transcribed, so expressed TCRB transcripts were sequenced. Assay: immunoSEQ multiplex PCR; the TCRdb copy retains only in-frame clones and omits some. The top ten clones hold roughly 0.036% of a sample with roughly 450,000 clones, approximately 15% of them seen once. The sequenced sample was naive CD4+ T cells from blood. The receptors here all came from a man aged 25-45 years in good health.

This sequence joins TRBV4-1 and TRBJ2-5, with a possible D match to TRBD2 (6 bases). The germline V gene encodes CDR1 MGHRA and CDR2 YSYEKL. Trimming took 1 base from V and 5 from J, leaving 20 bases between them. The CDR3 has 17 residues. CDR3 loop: CASSQGATRDSRETQYF. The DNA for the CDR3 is TGCGCCAGCAGCCAAGGGGCGACGCGGGACTCGCGTGAGACCCAGTACTTC.

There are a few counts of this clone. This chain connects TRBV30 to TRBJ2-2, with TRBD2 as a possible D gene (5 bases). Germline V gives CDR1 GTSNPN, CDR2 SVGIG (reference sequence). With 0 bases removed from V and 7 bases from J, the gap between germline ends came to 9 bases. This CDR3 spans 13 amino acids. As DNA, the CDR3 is TGTGCCTGGAGTGTATTAGGGAGCGGGGAGCTGTTTTTT. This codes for CAWSVLGSGELFF.

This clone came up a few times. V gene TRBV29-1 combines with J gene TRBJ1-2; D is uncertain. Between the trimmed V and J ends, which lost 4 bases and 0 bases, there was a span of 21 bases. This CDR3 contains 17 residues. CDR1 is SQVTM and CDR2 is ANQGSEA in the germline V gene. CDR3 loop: CSVAQDPTSGSNYGYTF. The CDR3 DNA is TGCAGCGTTGCGCAGGATCCCACGAGTGGGTCTAACTATGGCTACACCTTC.

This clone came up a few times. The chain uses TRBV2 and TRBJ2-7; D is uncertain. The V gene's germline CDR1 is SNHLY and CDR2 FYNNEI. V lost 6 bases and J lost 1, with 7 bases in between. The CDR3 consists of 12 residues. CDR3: CASRDDSYEQYF. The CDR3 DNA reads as TGTGCCAGCAGAGACGATTCCTACGAGCAGTACTTC.

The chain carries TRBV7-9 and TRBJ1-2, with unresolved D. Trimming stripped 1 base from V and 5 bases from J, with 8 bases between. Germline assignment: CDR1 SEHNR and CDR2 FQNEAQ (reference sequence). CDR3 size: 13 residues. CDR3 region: CASSLVGKYGYTF. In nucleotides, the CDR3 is TGTGCCAGCAGCTTAGTAGGGAAATATGGCTACACCTTC.

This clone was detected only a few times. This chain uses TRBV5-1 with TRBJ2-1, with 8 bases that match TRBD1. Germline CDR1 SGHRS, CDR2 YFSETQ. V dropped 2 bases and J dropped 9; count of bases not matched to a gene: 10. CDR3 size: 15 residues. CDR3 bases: TGCGCCAGCAGCTTAAGTCCCAGGGGGCTGGGTGAGCAGTTCTTC. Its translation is CASSLSPRGLGEQFF.

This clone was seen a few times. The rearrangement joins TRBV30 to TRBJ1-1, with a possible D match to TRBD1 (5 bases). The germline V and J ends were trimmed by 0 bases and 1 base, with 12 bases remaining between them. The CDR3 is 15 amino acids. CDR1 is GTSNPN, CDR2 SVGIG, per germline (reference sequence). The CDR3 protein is CAWSVRGLTNTEAFF. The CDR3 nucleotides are TGTGCCTGGAGTGTCCGGGGGTTGACGAACACTGAAGCTTTCTTT. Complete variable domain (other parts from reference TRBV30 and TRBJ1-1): SQTIHQWPATLVQPVGSPLSLECTVEGTSNPNLYWYRQAAGRGLQLLFYSVGIGQISSEVPQNLSASRPQDRQFILSSKKLLLSDSGFYLCAWSVRGLTNTEAFFGQGTRLTVV.

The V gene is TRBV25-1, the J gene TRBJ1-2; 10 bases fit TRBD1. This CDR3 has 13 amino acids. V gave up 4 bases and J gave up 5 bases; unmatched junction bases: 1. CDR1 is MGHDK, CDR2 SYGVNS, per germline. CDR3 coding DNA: TGTGCCAGCAGTGTGGACAGGGGGTATGGCTACACCTTC. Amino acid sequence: CASSVDRGYGYTF.

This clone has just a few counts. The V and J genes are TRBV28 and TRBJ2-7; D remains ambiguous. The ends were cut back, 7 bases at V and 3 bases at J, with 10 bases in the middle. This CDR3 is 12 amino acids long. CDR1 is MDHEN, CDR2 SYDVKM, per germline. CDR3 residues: CASTDVFYEQYF. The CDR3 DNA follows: TGTGCCAGCACGGACGTTTTCTACGAGCAGTACTTC. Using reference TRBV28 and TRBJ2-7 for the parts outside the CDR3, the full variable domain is DVKVTQSSRYLVKRTGEKVFLECVQDMDHENMFWYRQDPGLGLRLIYFSYDVKMKEKGDIPEGYSVSREKKERFSLILESASTNQTSMYLCASTDVFYEQYFGPGTRLTVT.

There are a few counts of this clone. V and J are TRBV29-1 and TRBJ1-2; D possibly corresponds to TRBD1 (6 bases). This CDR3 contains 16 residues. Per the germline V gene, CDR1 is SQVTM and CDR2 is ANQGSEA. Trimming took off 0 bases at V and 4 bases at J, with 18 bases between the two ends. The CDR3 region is CSVEDGTLKRGYGYTF. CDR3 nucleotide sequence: TGCAGCGTTGAAGACGGGACACTAAAGCGGGGCTATGGCTACACCTTC. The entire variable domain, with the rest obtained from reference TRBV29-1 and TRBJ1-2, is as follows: SAVISQKPSRDICQRGTSLTIQCQVDSQVTMMFWYRQQPGQSLTLIATANQGSEATYESGFVIDKFPISRPNLTFSTLTVSNMSPEDSSIYLCSVEDGTLKRGYGYTFGSGTRLTVV.

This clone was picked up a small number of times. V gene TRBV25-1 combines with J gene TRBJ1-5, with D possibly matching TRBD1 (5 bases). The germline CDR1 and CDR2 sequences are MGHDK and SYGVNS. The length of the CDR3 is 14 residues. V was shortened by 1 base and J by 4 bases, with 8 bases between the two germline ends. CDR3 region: CASSESGRNQPQHF. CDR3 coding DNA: TGTGCCAGCAGTGAATCGGGGCGGAATCAGCCCCAGCATTTT.

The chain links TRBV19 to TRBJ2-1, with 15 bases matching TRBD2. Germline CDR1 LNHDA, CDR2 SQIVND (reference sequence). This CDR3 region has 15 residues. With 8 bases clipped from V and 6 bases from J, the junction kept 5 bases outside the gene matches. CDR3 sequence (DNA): TGTGCCAGTGGGACTAGCGGGAGGTCTGTCAATGAGCAGTTCTTC. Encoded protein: CASGTSGRSVNEQFF.

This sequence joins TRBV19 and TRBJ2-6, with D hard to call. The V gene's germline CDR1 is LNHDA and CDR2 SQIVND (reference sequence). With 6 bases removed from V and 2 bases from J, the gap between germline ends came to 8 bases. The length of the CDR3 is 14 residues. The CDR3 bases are TGTGCCAGTAGGTTCCCAGCTGGGGCCAACGTCCTGACTTTC. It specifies CASRFPAGANVLTF.

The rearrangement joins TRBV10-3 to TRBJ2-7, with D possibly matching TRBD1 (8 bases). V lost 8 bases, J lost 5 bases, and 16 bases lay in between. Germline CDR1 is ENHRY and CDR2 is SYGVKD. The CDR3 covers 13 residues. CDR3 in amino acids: CAIRGDRFNEQYV. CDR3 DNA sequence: TGTGCCATCCGGGGGGACAGGTTTAACGAGCAGTACGTC.

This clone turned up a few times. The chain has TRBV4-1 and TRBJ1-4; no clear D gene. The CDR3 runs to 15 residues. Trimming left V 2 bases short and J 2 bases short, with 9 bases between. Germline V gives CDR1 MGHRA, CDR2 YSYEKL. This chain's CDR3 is CASSQPGITNEKLFF. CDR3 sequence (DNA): TGCGCCAGCAGCCAACCGGGTATTACTAATGAAAAACTGTTTTTT.

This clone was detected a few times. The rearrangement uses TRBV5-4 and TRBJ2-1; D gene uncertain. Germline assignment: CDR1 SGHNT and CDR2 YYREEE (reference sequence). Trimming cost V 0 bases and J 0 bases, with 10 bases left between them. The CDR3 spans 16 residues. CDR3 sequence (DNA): TGTGCCAGCAGCTTGGAATTGGCTGACTCCTACAATGAGCAGTTCTTC. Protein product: CASSLELADSYNEQFF.

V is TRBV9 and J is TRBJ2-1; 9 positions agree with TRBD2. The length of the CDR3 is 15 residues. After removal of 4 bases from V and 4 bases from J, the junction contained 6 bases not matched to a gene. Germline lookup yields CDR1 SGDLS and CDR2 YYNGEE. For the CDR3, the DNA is TGTGCCAGCAGCTCGCGGGAGGGATCGTACAATGAGCAGTTCTTC. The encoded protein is CASSSREGSYNEQFF.

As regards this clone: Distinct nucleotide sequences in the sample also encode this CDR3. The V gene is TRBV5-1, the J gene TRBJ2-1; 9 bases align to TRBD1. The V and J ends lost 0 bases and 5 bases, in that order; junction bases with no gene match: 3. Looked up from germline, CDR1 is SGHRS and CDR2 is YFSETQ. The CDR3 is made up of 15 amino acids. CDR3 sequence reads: CASSLAGQGNNEQFF. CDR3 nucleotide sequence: TGCGCCAGCAGCTTGGCCGGACAGGGGAACAATGAGCAGTTCTTC.

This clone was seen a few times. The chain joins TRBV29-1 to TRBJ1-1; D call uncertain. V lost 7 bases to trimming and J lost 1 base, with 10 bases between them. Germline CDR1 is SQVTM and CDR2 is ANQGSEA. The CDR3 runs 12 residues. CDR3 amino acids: CSAGEWNTEAFF. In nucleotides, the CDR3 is TGCAGCGCCGGCGAGTGGAACACTGAAGCTTTCTTT.

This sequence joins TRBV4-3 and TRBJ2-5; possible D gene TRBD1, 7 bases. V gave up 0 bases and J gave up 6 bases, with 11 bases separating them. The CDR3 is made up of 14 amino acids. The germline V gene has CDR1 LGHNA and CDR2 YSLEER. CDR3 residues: CASSQDAGGQTQYF. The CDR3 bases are TGCGCCAGCAGCCAAGACGCAGGGGGGCAGACCCAGTACTTC.

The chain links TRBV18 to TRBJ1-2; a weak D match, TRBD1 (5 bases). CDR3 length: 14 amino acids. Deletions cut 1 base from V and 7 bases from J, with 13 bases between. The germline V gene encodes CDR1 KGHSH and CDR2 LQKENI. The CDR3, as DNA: TGTGCCAGCTCACCACGGCAGGGAGTAAGTGGCTACACCTTC. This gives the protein CASSPRQGVSGYTF.

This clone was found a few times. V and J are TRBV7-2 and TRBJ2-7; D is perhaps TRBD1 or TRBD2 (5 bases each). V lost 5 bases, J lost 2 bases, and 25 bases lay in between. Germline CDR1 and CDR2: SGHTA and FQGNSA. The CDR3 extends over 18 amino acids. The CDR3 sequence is CASSLWGAGTTRAYEQYF. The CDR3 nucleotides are TGTGCCAGCAGCCTCTGGGGCGCTGGGACGACCCGAGCCTACGAGCAGTACTTC.

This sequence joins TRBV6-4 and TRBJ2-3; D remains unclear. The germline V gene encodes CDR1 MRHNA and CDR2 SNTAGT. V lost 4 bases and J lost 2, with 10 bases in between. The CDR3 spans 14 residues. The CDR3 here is CASSGGRDTDTQYF. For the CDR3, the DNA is TGTGCCAGCAGTGGCGGCAGAGACACAGATACGCAGTATTTT.

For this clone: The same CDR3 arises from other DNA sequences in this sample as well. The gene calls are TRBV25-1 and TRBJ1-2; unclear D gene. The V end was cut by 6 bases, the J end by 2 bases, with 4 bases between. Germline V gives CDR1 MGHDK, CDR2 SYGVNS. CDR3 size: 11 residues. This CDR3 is CASSRNYGYTF. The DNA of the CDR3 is TGTGCCAGCAGCAGGAACTATGGCTACACCTTC.

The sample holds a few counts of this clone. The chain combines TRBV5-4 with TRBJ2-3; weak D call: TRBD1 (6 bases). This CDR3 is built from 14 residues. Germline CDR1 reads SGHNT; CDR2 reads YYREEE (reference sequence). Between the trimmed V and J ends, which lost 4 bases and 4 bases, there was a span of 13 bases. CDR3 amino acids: CASSGLGGPDTQYF. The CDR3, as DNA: TGTGCCAGCAGCGGCCTAGGGGGACCAGATACGCAGTATTTT.